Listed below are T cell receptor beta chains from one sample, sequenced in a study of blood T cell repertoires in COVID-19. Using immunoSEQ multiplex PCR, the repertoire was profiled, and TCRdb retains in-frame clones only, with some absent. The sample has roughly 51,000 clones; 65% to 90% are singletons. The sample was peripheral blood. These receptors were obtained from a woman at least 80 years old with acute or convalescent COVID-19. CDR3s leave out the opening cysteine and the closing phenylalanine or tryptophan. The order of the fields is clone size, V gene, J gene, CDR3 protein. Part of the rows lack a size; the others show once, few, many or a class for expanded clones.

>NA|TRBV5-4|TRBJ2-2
ASSSRGQVAGELF
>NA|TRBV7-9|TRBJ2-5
ASISGGPQETQY
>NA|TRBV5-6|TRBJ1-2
ASSLSGLANYGYT
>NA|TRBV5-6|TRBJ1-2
ASSLPLANYGYT
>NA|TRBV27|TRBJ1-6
ASSQGRGLSPLH
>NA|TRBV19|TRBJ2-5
ASSRGQGARETQY
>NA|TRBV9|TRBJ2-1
ASSSRGTGGYNEQF
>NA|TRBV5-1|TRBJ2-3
ASSLGDRTDTQY
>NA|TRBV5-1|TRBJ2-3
ASSLVASGTDTQY
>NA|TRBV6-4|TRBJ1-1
ASRPQGFSGEAF
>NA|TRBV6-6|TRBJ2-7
ASSQRQGSYEQY
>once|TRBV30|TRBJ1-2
AWRATQRSYGYT
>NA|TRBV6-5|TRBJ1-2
ASRTGGGYT
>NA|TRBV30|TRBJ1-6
AWSPRGQGLSGWPLH
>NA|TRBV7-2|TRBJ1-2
ASSLTDRDRGYT
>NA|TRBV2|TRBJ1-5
ASSDRGDQPQH
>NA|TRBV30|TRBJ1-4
AWSGLGTGNEKLF
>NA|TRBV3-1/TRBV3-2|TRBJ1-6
ASSQRTGNSPLH
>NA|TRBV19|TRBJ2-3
ASSGTSGVEGTDTQY
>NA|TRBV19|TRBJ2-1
ASSSWGSNEQF
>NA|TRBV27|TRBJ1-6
ASSFEPGQGHSPLH
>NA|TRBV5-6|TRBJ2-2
ASSLAGGGAPGELF
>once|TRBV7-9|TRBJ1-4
ASSPRATNEKLF
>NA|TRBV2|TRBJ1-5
ASRADRGNQPQH
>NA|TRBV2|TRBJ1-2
ASSFWDRGGYT
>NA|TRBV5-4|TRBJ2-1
ASSLSGASYNEQF
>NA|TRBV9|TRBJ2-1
ASSVSGGHNEQF
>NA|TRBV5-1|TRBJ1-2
ASSGNRAGYT